Listed here are 2 T cell receptor beta chains from one sample, sequenced in a study of cytomegalovirus exposure and HLA in healthy donors. 60 Vbeta and 13 Jbeta primers were used in PCR. Assay: immunoSEQ multiplex PCR; the TCRdb copy retains only in-frame clones and omits some. In the table there are roughly 44,000 clones, over 70% of which are singletons. The sequenced sample was PBMCs. These TCRs come from a man in his fifties or sixties in good health and CMV-seronegative.

V usage is TRBV9 and J usage is TRBJ2-4; TRBD2 aligns across 12 bases. The CDR3 runs to 15 residues. Trimming at V came to 3 bases and at J to 8 bases, leaving 6 bases not matched to a gene. The germline CDR1 and CDR2 sequences are SGDLS and YYNGEE. The DNA for the CDR3 is TGTGCCAGCAGCGCTACTAGCGGGGGGCCGGACATTCAGTACTTC. Translating it yields CASSATSGGPDIQYF.

This rearrangement joins TRBV7-8 to TRBJ1-1; tentatively, D is TRBD1 (5 bases). Germline V gene lookup returns CDR1 SGHVS and CDR2 FQNEAQ. The CDR3 runs 13 residues. With 6 bases removed from V and 2 bases from J, the gap between germline ends came to 10 bases. DNA for the CDR3: TGTGCCAGCAGTTTGACAGCTAACACTGAAGCTTTCTTT. It encodes CASSLTANTEAFF.